These 23 T cell receptor beta chains were all obtained from the same sample, sequenced in a study of shared clonotypes between healthy human individuals. Produced via immunoSEQ multiplex PCR; TCRdb's table is partial and in-frame only. The sample includes under 2.5 million clones, under 95% of them seen just once. The sample consisted of naive CD4+ T cells from PBMCs. Noted subset: CD45RA+ positively selected. The receptors were sampled from a man younger than 35 in good health. Some clones in this sample may be carry-over from other donors' samples.

The chain couples TRBV5-1 to TRBJ2-1, with D maybe TRBD1 (6 bases). In germline, CDR1 is SGHRS, CDR2 YFSETQ. The CDR3 contains 14 residues. The V gene lost 1 base and the J gene lost 8 bases, with 13 bases spanning the gap. The CDR3 sequence: CASSLWTVGDEQFF. The CDR3 region has the DNA TGCGCCAGCAGCTTGTGGACAGTTGGGGATGAGCAGTTCTTC.

The J gene is TRBJ2-1, the V gene TRBV28; D is unclear. CDR1 and CDR2 (germline): MDHEN, SYDVKM. The V and J ends lost 5 bases and 4 bases respectively, with 6 bases between them. The CDR3 totals 12 residues. CDR3 loop: CASSTLYNEQFF. CDR3 DNA: TGTGCCAGCAGTACCCTGTACAATGAGCAGTTCTTC.

The chain couples TRBV19 to TRBJ2-2; D assignment may be TRBD1 or TRBD2 (5 bases each). Trimming shortened V by 6 bases and J by 3 bases, and 14 bases separated the two germline ends. Germline V gene sequence: CDR1 LNHDA, CDR2 SQIVND (reference sequence). The CDR3 runs to 15 residues. DNA of the CDR3: TGTGCCAGTAGGACCGGGACCTCGGACACCGGGGAGCTGTTTTTT. It codes for CASRTGTSDTGELFF. Together with reference TRBV19 and TRBJ2-2, the CDR3 gives the full variable domain: DGGITQSPKYLFRKEGQNVTLSCEQNLNHDAMYWYRQDPGQGLRLIYYSQIVNDFQKGDIAEGYSVSREKKESFPLTVTSAQKNPTAFYLCASRTGTSDTGELFFGEGSRLTVL.

The J gene is TRBJ2-2, the V gene TRBV9, with D possibly TRBD1 on 6 matching bases. The CDR3 runs to 17 residues. The V gene's germline CDR1 is SGDLS and CDR2 YYNGEE. Between the trimmed V and J ends, which lost 0 bases and 1 base, there was a span of 13 bases. CDR3 sequence reads: CASSVVGRTENTGELFF. The CDR3 region has the DNA TGTGCCAGCAGCGTAGTAGGTAGGACAGAGAACACCGGGGAGCTGTTTTTT.

This clone appeared once. The chain employs TRBV7-8 and TRBJ2-3; 9 bases line up with TRBD2. J lost 0 bases, V lost 8 bases, and 12 bases had no gene match. Germline-derived CDR1 and CDR2 are SGHVS and FQNEAQ. CDR3 length equals 17 residues. CDR3 protein: CASGWGGRASSTDTQYF. CDR3 nucleotides: TGTGCCAGCGGTTGGGGCGGGAGGGCCTCTAGCACAGATACGCAGTATTTT.

This chain connects TRBV7-2 to TRBJ2-7, with 7 bases matching TRBD1. Germline V gene lookup returns CDR1 SGHTA and CDR2 FQGNSA. The J segment lost 3 bases and the V segment lost 5 bases, leaving 4 bases of the junction unmatched. This CDR3 contains 13 residues. The CDR3 nucleotides are TGTGCCAGCAGCCAGGGGGAGAGCTACGAGCAGTACTTC. Protein: CASSQGESYEQYF.

This clone is a singleton in its sample. The J gene is TRBJ2-7, the V gene TRBV11-3; 7 bases map to TRBD1. Germline V gives CDR1 SGHNT, CDR2 YENEEA. V dropped 1 base and J dropped 3; count of bases not matched to a gene: 9. CDR3 size: 16 residues. CDR3 in DNA: TGTGCCAGCAGCTTAGGGACAGGAGCCCCTAACTACGAGCAGTACTTC. It translates to CASSLGTGAPNYEQYF.

This rearrangement joins TRBV28 to TRBJ2-2, with 12 nucleotides matching TRBD1. CDR3 size: 17 residues. V shed 1 base, J shed 7 bases, and the junction held 7 bases outside the gene matches. Per germline, CDR1 MDHEN and CDR2 SYDVKM. Here the CDR3 DNA reads TGTGCCAGCAGTTTATTTTGGGACAGGGGGCCTAACGGGGAGCTGTTTTTT. Its translation is CASSLFWDRGPNGELFF.

The table lists this clone with a count of one. The chain couples TRBV29-1 to TRBJ2-2; 9 positions agree with TRBD2. Germline V gene data show CDR1 as SQVTM and CDR2 as ANQGSEA. The V and J ends lost 7 bases and 6 bases, in that order; junction bases with no gene match: 6. The CDR3 has 13 amino acids. CDR3 DNA: TGCAGCGCCCAGGGACTAGCCGCCGGGGAGCTGTTTTTT. This encodes CSAQGLAAGELFF.

This chain connects TRBV5-4 to TRBJ2-5, with D possibly called TRBD1 or TRBD2 (5 bases each). The germline CDR1 and CDR2 sequences are SGHNT and YYREEE (reference sequence). The CDR3 runs to 15 residues. The V end lost 3 bases, the J end lost 3 bases, and 15 bases lay between the germline ends. The CDR3 DNA reads as TGTGCCAGCAGCTCGGGGCCGGTCAGTAAAGAGACCCAGTACTTC. Amino acids: CASSSGPVSKETQYF.

The chain joins TRBV4-3 to TRBJ1-1; the D gene is possibly TRBD1 (5 bases). The CDR3 runs to 16 residues. CDR1 is LGHNA and CDR2 is YSLEER in the germline V gene. The V end was cut by 3 bases, the J end by 3 bases, with 17 bases between. The chain's CDR3 is CASSHERGAGDTEAFF. CDR3 bases: TGCGCCAGCAGCCACGAAAGGGGAGCCGGAGACACTGAAGCTTTCTTT.

V gene TRBV6-5 combines with J gene TRBJ2-2; D remains unclear. The ends were cut back, 6 bases at V and 6 bases at J, with 14 bases in the middle. The germline V gene encodes CDR1 MNHEY and CDR2 SVGAGI. This CDR3 comprises 14 residues. CDR3 nucleotides: TGTGCCAGCAGGAGAACGCTAGGCGCCGGGGAGCTGTTTTTT. Amino acids: CASRRTLGAGELFF.

V and J are TRBV6-1 and TRBJ1-5, with D maybe TRBD1 (6 bases). Germline assignment: CDR1 MNHNS and CDR2 SASEGT. V lost 11 bases and J 2 bases, leaving 7 bases between the germline ends. The CDR3 extends over 11 amino acids. The CDR3 DNA follows: TGTGCCGAGGGGGGCAATCAGCCCCAGCATTTT. It specifies CAEGGNQPQHF.

The V call is TRBV19, the J call TRBJ2-5; D possibly uses TRBD1 or TRBD2 (6 bases each). Germline-derived CDR1 and CDR2 are LNHDA and SQIVND (reference sequence). Trimming removed 4 bases from V and 3 bases from J, with 12 bases in between. The CDR3 runs 14 residues. CDR3 protein: CASSNGGGEETQYF. The CDR3 DNA follows: TGTGCCAGTAGTAATGGGGGCGGGGAAGAGACCCAGTACTTC.

V and J are TRBV27 and TRBJ1-1; TRBD1 is a possible D gene (5 bases). Trimming removed 6 bases from V and 1 base from J, with 12 bases in between. This CDR3 region has 14 residues. From germline, CDR1 is MNHEY and CDR2 SMNVEV (reference sequence). CDR3 coding DNA: TGTGCCAGCAGCGAGACAGTCGGGAACACTGAAGCTTTCTTT. Its protein product is CASSETVGNTEAFF.

The rearrangement joins TRBV5-1 to TRBJ1-1; 8 positions match TRBD1. The CDR3 runs 15 residues. Germline V gives CDR1 SGHRS, CDR2 YFSETQ. With V trimmed by 1 base and J by 4 bases, 6 bases remained unmatched. CDR3 residues: CASSLQGARVTEAFF. The CDR3 DNA is TGCGCCAGCAGCTTGCAGGGGGCGAGAGTCACTGAAGCTTTCTTT.

The gene calls are TRBV6-5 and TRBJ1-5; D remains ambiguous. V was trimmed by 6 bases and J by 0 bases, leaving 12 bases between them. This CDR3 has 15 amino acids. Per the germline V gene, CDR1 is MNHEY and CDR2 is SVGAGI. DNA of the CDR3: TGTGCCAGCAGCCTAAACAGATATAGCAATCAGCCCCAGCATTTT. This gives the protein CASSLNRYSNQPQHF.

The rearrangement links TRBV2 to TRBJ1-2; D may be TRBD1 (6 bases). Germline loops: CDR1 SNHLY, CDR2 FYNNEI. The CDR3 length is 14 residues. Trimming left V 5 bases short and J 7 bases short, with 17 bases between. The CDR3, as DNA: TGTGCCAGCAGTTTGATCACAGGGAAGGGTGGCTACACCTTC. Residues: CASSLITGKGGYTF.

V gene TRBV5-1 combines with J gene TRBJ2-3, with 10 bases that match TRBD2. CDR1 SGHRS and CDR2 YFSETQ come from the germline V gene. The CDR3 spans 15 residues. J lost 5 bases, V lost 2 bases, and 5 bases had no gene match. This CDR3 is CASSLNLAGEDTQYF. The CDR3 region has the DNA TGCGCCAGCAGCTTAAACCTAGCGGGAGAAGATACGCAGTATTTT.

The V and J genes are TRBV28 and TRBJ2-6; D perhaps matches TRBD1 (6 bases). The CDR3 totals 20 residues. Between the trimmed V and J ends, which lost 3 bases and 4 bases, there was a span of 25 bases. The germline CDR1 and CDR2 sequences are MDHEN and SYDVKM. CDR3 loop: CASSLALSRTAEKGANVLTF. The CDR3 DNA reads TGTGCCAGCAGTTTGGCCCTATCTCGGACAGCCGAAAAGGGGGCCAACGTCCTGACTTTC.

The chain joins TRBV29-1 to TRBJ2-7, with TRBD1 matching 9 bases. The J segment lost 3 bases and the V segment lost 6 bases, leaving 12 bases of the junction unmatched. The CDR3 is 15 amino acids. Looked up from germline, CDR1 is SQVTM and CDR2 is ANQGSEA. CDR3 protein: CSVRYRGRAGYEQYF. CDR3 DNA: TGCAGCGTCCGATACAGGGGGCGCGCGGGCTACGAGCAGTACTTC.

Worth noting for this clone: Within the sample, other DNA sequences also encode this same CDR3. The chain couples TRBV7-3 to TRBJ1-1; D call uncertain. The V gene lost 3 bases and the J gene lost 5 bases, with 13 bases spanning the gap. This CDR3 is built from 14 residues. Germline loops: CDR1 SGHTA, CDR2 FQGTGA. The CDR3 here is CASSLSTGSTEAFF. Here the CDR3 DNA reads TGTGCCAGCAGCTTGAGCACGGGTTCGACTGAAGCTTTCTTT.

The V and J genes are TRBV7-9 and TRBJ1-4; D possibly corresponds to TRBD1 (5 bases). Trimming took 2 bases from V and 0 from J, leaving 16 bases between them. Germline CDR1 reads SEHNR; CDR2 reads FQNEAQ (reference sequence). The CDR3 extends over 18 amino acids. Here the CDR3 DNA reads TGTGCCAGCAGCTTAAGGAACCAGGGCGATGCAACTAATGAAAAACTGTTTTTT. Translated: CASSLRNQGDATNEKLFF.